The clone carrying this TCR beta chain came up many times. The sample's time point: newly diagnosed GD, antithyroid drugs for less than 3 months. Making the TCR library involved RNA that had been extracted from PBMCs. These data belong to a study of regulatory T cells in long-lasting Graves disease. V dropped 3 bases and J dropped 3 bases, with 15 bases sitting between them. The CDR3 is 16 amino acids. Germline V CDR1 and CDR2: MDHEN, SYDVKM. To make TCR beta libraries, researchers used iRepertoire HTBI primers and Arm-PCR of CDR3 regions. TCRdb fed the multiplex PCR reads into MiXCR, producing one record per CDR3 protein. The sample holds roughly 500,000 distinct CDR3 sequences, around 12% seen once. These same data were also listed under a study on T cells in Graves' hyperthyroidism and ophthalmopathy. As that report states: Clinical symptoms, serum thyroxine, TRAb, thyroid ultrasound and orbital computed tomography established diagnosis.

The chain couples TRBV28 to TRBJ2-4; possibly TRBD1 for D (5 bases). Sequencing used peripheral blood mononuclear cells (PBMCs), obtained at new diagnosis, from a patient treated with antithyroid drugs. The TCR was taken from a woman in her twenties or thirties with Graves disease. The CDR3: CASSFNRIRDKNIQYF. The CDR3 bases are TGTGCCAGCAGTTTCAACAGGATCAGGGACAAAAACATTCAGTACTTC.